One and the same sample provided the 18 T cell receptor beta chains below, sequenced in a study of T cell responses to AZD1222 COVID-19 vaccine. Sequencing used immunoSEQ multiplex PCR; TCRdb keeps in-frame clones, though not all of them. The table includes fewer than 150,000 clones, about 90% detected once. Sequences were derived from peripheral blood, sampled 28 days after the second AZD1222 dose. All receptors derive from an adult who received the AZD1222 COVID-19 vaccine.

V and J are TRBV27 and TRBJ1-6; 8 nucleotides agree with TRBD1. Germline CDR1 reads MNHEY; CDR2 reads SMNVEV (reference sequence). This CDR3 spans 15 amino acids. The ends lost 2 bases at V and 7 bases at J; junction bases unmatched: 4. The CDR3 protein is CASSLIQGGNSPLHF. The CDR3 DNA reads TGTGCCAGCAGTTTAATACAGGGGGGAAATTCACCCCTCCACTTT.

This chain connects TRBV12-3 or TRBV12-4 to TRBJ1-5; no reliable D call. The length of the CDR3 is 13 residues. Trimming took off 2 bases at V and 6 bases at J, with 8 bases between the two ends. CDR3 DNA: TGTGCCAGCAGTTTATCGGGTCTTCAGCCCCAGCATTTT. The encoded protein is CASSLSGLQPQHF.

V and J are TRBV6-5 and TRBJ1-2, with a possible D match to TRBD1 (5 bases). The CDR3 has 14 residues. CDR1 is MNHEY, CDR2 SVGAGI, per germline. With 6 bases removed from V and 3 bases from J, the gap between germline ends came to 14 bases. The CDR3 nucleotides are TGTGCCAGCAGCCCCCTCGGGGGTGACTATGGCTACACCTTC. Its protein product is CASSPLGGDYGYTF.

This clone has a handful of counts. V gene TRBV15 combines with J gene TRBJ1-4; D possibly corresponds to TRBD1 (6 bases). The length of the CDR3 is 17 residues. Germline CDR1 and CDR2: LNHNV and YYDKDF (reference sequence). The V and J ends lost 1 base and 0 bases respectively, with 12 bases between them. CDR3 bases: TGTGCCACCAGCAGAGGCCCCCAGGGGCCAACTAATGAAAAACTGTTTTTT. This gives the protein CATSRGPQGPTNEKLFF.

J is TRBJ1-5 and V is TRBV7-2, with 10 bases fitting TRBD1. The CDR3 has 18 residues. From germline, CDR1 is SGHTA and CDR2 FQGNSA. V lost 3 bases and J lost 3; bases outside the gene matches: 11. The CDR3 is CASSLGRDRGPHNQPQHF. The CDR3 DNA follows: TGTGCCAGCAGCTTGGGTAGGGACAGGGGTCCCCACAATCAGCCCCAGCATTTT.

The chain has TRBV5-4 and TRBJ2-3, with D hard to call. Deletions cut 4 bases from V and 3 bases from J, with 15 bases between. In germline, CDR1 is SGHNT, CDR2 YYREEE (reference sequence). This CDR3 has 15 amino acids. CDR3 amino acids: CASSPNALRTDTQYF. CDR3 coding DNA: TGTGCCAGCAGCCCAAACGCCCTTAGGACAGATACGCAGTATTTT.

The chain recombines TRBV6-5 with TRBJ1-5; possibly TRBD1 for D (5 bases). This CDR3 has 13 residues. Looked up from germline, CDR1 is MNHEY and CDR2 is SVGAGI. V shed 6 bases and J shed 5 bases, with 11 bases lying between them. This chain's CDR3 is CASSPTAHQPQHF. The CDR3 DNA sequence: TGTGCCAGCAGCCCGACAGCTCATCAGCCCCAGCATTTT.

This clone has a handful of counts. This chain uses TRBV24-1 with TRBJ2-2; 7 positions agree with TRBD1. From germline, CDR1 is KGHDR and CDR2 SFDVKD. CDR3 length: 16 residues. The V gene end was trimmed by 8 bases and the J gene end by 5 bases; junction bases not matched to a gene: 13. The CDR3 is CATTNRGPRGTGELFF. In DNA form, the CDR3 reads TGTGCCACCACCAACAGGGGCCCCAGGGGTACCGGGGAGCTGTTTTTT.

The chain combines TRBV18 with TRBJ1-2, with 8 bases that match TRBD1. The CDR3 sequence is 15 residues long. Germline V gene lookup returns CDR1 KGHSH and CDR2 LQKENI. J lost 4 bases, V lost 2 bases, and 6 bases had no gene match. CDR3 coding DNA: TGTGCCAGCTCACCATCTGGACAGGGAATCTATGGCTACACCTTC. This encodes CASSPSGQGIYGYTF.

The V gene is TRBV5-5, the J gene TRBJ2-7, with D tentatively TRBD1 or TRBD2 (5 bases each). There are 13 residues in the CDR3. Germline-derived CDR1 and CDR2 are SGHKS and YYEKEE (reference sequence). V was cut by 4 bases and J by 3 bases, with 11 bases left in between. The CDR3: CASSMAGSYEQYV. CDR3 bases: TGTGCCAGCAGCATGGCAGGGAGCTACGAGCAGTACGTC.

This CDR3 reads CAWSINTYTF. Written as DNA, the CDR3 is TGTGCCTGGAGCATTAACACTTACACCTTC. The chain has TRBV30 and TRBJ1-2; D gene ambiguous. This CDR3 contains 10 residues. V dropped 3 bases and J dropped 11 bases, with 10 bases sitting between them. Germline V CDR1 and CDR2: GTSNPN, SVGIG (reference sequence). Looking up the rest from reference TRBV30 and TRBJ1-2 gives the full variable domain: SQTIHQWPATLVQPVGSPLSLECTVEGTSNPNLYWYRQAAGRGLQLLFYSVGIGQISSEVPQNLSASRPQDRQFILSSKKLLLSDSGFYLCAWSINTYTFGSGTRLTVV.

V and J are TRBV27 and TRBJ1-1, with D tentatively TRBD1 (6 bases). This CDR3 contains 13 residues. Germline lookup yields CDR1 MNHEY and CDR2 SMNVEV (reference sequence). Trimming shortened V by 3 bases and J by 5 bases, and 10 bases separated the two germline ends. CDR3 sequence (DNA): TGTGCCAGCAGTTTCTTAGGGGGGACTGAAGCTTTCTTT. Amino acid sequence: CASSFLGGTEAFF.

The rearrangement links TRBV19 to TRBJ1-2; 9 nucleotides agree with TRBD1. Germline-derived CDR1 and CDR2 are LNHDA and SQIVND (reference sequence). Unmatched junction bases numbered 9, after V lost 5 bases and J lost 5 bases. This CDR3 has 15 residues. The CDR3 is CASSPWTGDEYGYTF. In DNA, the CDR3 is TGTGCCAGTAGTCCTTGGACAGGGGACGAATATGGCTACACCTTC.

The chain uses TRBV5-1 and TRBJ1-4, with 7 bases lining up with TRBD1. Germline V CDR1 and CDR2: SGHRS, YFSETQ. V shed 3 bases and J 0 bases; nucleotides not matched to a gene: 5. The CDR3 spans 16 residues. CDR3 sequence: CASSWGDRTTNEKLFF. CDR3 in DNA: TGCGCCAGCAGCTGGGGGGACAGAACAACTAATGAAAAACTGTTTTTT.

The CDR3 loop is CASSLAGGTQETQYF. The DNA for the CDR3 is TGTGCCAGCAGCCTAGCGGGAGGAACCCAAGAGACCCAGTACTTC. The rearrangement links TRBV11-2 to TRBJ2-5, with TRBD2 matching 11 bases. The germline CDR1 and CDR2 sequences are SGHAT and FQNNGV. V dropped 5 bases and J dropped 1; count of bases not matched to a gene: 3. This CDR3 region has 15 residues.

The chain links TRBV15 to TRBJ1-1; no clear D gene. The germline V and J ends were trimmed by 5 bases and 0 bases, with 10 bases remaining between them. CDR1 and CDR2 (germline): LNHNV, YYDKDF (reference sequence). The CDR3 sequence is 14 residues long. The CDR3 region has the DNA TGTGCCACCAGCCCGTCGGAATTGAACACTGAAGCTTTCTTT. This gives the protein CATSPSELNTEAFF.

The rearrangement links TRBV5-8 to TRBJ1-1; tentatively, D is TRBD1 (6 bases). V lost 5 bases to trimming and J lost 0 bases, with 14 bases between them. The CDR3 is made up of 15 amino acids. Germline CDR1 SGHTS, CDR2 YDEGEE. The CDR3 nucleotides read TGTGCCAGCAGTCTGGGACAATTCATGAACACTGAAGCTTTCTTT. Encoded protein: CASSLGQFMNTEAFF.

In this sample, this clone turned up once. The chain employs TRBV15 and TRBJ1-1; D remains unclear. This CDR3 is 13 amino acids long. Germline CDR1 LNHNV, CDR2 YYDKDF (reference sequence). Trimming stripped 0 bases from V and 5 bases from J, with 7 bases between. The CDR3 DNA sequence: TGTGCCACCAGCAGAGACCAGCGGACTGAAGCTTTCTTT. Translating gives CATSRDQRTEAFF.